This paragraph reports one T cell receptor beta chain. The specificity of this receptor is unknown. No base quality information exists; no much larger clone differs at one position. Per the germline V gene (reference sequence), SEHNR is the CDR1 and FQNEAQ is the CDR2. V is clipped by 1 base and J by 5 bases, and the sequence between their germline boundaries is 7 bases long. Spanning cysteine to phenylalanine, the CDR3 consists of 13 amino acids. Solely the CDR3 DNA is kept, with 39 bases framed from the first base. Patients with hyperthyroidism were aged 18 to 65 years, had been newly diagnosed, and had a disease duration of less than 2 months. Patients were excluded if they had other autoimmune diseases, uncontrolled infections, pregnancy or lactation. Clinical symptoms, serum thyroxine, TRAb, thyroid ultrasound and orbital computed tomography were used for diagnosis. Trizol reagent was used to extract the total RNA, and its quality was then checked on an Agilent 2100 Bioanalyzer.

The sample belongs to a study of Graves' ophthalmopathy and Graves' hyperthyroidism (dated by TCRdb to about 2018). Study-level background: Hyperthyroidism was defined as stable when no progression to ophthalmopathy occurred within 18 months of follow-up. T-cell repertoires of thyroid tissue and blood were compared in several hyperthyroidism patients. Following sampling, methimazole starting at 30 mg daily was administered to hyperthyroidism patients, and high-dose intravenous methylprednisolone was administered to ophthalmopathy patients. The study used signatures of the TCR beta repertoire to tell Graves' ophthalmopathy apart from Graves' hyperthyroidism and to predict which patients would progress to ophthalmopathy. In total, 120 to 150 blood samples were TCR-sequenced: around 42 ophthalmopathy, some 80 hyperthyroidism and some 17 hyperthyroidism-to-ophthalmopathy patients. To explore V-J signatures that distinguish ophthalmopathy from hyperthyroidism, a discovery set of 100 patients was enrolled, made up of 40 to 45 with ophthalmopathy and around 60 with stable hyperthyroidism. An independent validation cohort comprised under 20 hyperthyroidism patients and 15 to 17 patients who later progressed from hyperthyroidism to ophthalmopathy. Study-level results and caveats: Among expanded thyroid clonotypes with frequency above 0.001, most also showed up in blood, which suggests that blood repertoires may reflect the thyroid immune response. In cross-validation, the 13-signature model distinguished ophthalmopathy from stable hyperthyroidism with around 90% sensitivity and 81% to 82% specificity, while in the test set the corresponding values were roughly 80% and 75%. In validation, the model predicted ophthalmopathy progression with more than 70% sensitivity and about 77% specificity; some twelve predicted patients were CT-confirmed with GO in a median of approximately six months. Sample size was not predetermined statistically, and investigators were not blinded to group allocation.

For repertoire sequencing, TCR beta CDR3 regions were amplified from RNA transcripts. A first-round RT-PCR used HTBI primers with the Qiagen OneStep RT-PCR kit, followed by a second-round multiplex PCR, size selection and purification. The libraries underwent paired-end sequencing with 100 bp reads on an Illumina HiSeq2000. For the original study's pipeline: Reads were processed with SOAPnuke, discarding reads with adapters, uncalled bases, mean Phred below 15, or no exact constant-primer or identifier match. COPE v1.2.5 was used to merge the high-quality paired reads. Unique nucleotide sequences were defined as clonotypes and aligned to IMGT TRB V, D and J references using MiTCR v1.1. Analysis was restricted to V-J combinations with a frequency above 0.0001, which covered roughly 99% of repertoires. For each V-J combination, a TCR clonal expansion and chaos score was defined as the ratio of F50 clonal expansion to chaos observed in the TCRdist matrix. Welch's t-statistics and random forest were used to reduce the features to 13 V-J combinations, which were then used as input to a naive Bayes classifier. The similarity between thyroid and blood repertoires was quantified using the Morisita-Horn index. The raw public reads went through TCRdb reprocessing: fastp at Q25, MiXCR clone calling, in-frame beta chains kept. Every entry covers one CDR3 protein and lists the most common genes and DNA from its rows. TCRdb's processing, not the study's, gives the V and J calls here. This sample holds about 600,000 distinct CDR3 sequences; under 40% were observed only once. Clones ranked in the top ten supply about 4% of the sample.

The sample taken for sequencing was peripheral blood or thyroid tissue (not recorded which). The chain joins TRBV7-9 to TRBJ2-3, and possibly TRBD1, on 5 matching bases. This TCR derives from an adult man with Graves' hyperthyroidism. This receptor has the CDR3 CASSLGGQDTQYF. The sequenced DNA is TGTGCCAGCAGCTTAGGGGGCCAAGATACGCAGTATTTT.